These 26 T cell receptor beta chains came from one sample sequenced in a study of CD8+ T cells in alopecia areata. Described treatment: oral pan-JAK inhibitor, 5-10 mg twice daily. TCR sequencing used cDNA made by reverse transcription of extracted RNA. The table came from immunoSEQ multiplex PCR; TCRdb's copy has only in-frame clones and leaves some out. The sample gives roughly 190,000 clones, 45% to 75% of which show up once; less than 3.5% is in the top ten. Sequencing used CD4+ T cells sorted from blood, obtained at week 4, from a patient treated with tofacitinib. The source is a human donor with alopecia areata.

CDR3 nucleotide sequence: TGCGCCAGCAGCCAAGCTGAGGGGACCTATGGCTACACCTTC. Residues: CASSQAEGTYGYTF. The chain has TRBV4-1 and TRBJ1-2, with D possibly being TRBD1 (5 bases). From germline, CDR1 is MGHRA and CDR2 YSYEKL. The CDR3 sequence is 14 residues long. V was trimmed by 1 base and J by 4 bases, leaving 10 bases between them.

The CDR3 here is CASSDRTGSTDTQYF. The CDR3 region has the DNA TGTGCCAGCAGTGATAGGACTGGTTCCACAGATACGCAGTATTTT. The chain combines TRBV25-1 with TRBJ2-3, with D perhaps matching TRBD2 (5 bases). This CDR3 spans 15 amino acids. Germline CDR1 and CDR2: MGHDK and SYGVNS. Trimming pared 3 bases from V and 2 bases from J, leaving 12 bases between.

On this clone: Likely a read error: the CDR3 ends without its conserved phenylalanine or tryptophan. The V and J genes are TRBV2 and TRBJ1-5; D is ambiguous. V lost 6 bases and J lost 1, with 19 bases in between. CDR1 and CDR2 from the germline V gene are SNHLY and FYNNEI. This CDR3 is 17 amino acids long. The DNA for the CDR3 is TGTGCCAGCAGAGAGGCAAGGATGGCGGTGAGCAATCAGCCCCAGCATCTT. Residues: CASREARMAVSNQPQHL.

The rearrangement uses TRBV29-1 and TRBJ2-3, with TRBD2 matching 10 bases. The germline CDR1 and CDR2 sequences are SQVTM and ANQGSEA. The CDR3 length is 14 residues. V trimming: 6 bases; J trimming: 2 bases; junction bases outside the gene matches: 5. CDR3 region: CSVRAGGITDTQYF. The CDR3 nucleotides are TGCAGCGTGCGAGCGGGGGGGATCACAGATACGCAGTATTTT.

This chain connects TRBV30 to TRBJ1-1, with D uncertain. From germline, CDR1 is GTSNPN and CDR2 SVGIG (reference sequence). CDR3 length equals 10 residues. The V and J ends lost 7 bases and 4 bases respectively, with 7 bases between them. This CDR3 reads CASALTEAFF. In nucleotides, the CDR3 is TGTGCCTCGGCTCTCACTGAAGCTTTCTTT.

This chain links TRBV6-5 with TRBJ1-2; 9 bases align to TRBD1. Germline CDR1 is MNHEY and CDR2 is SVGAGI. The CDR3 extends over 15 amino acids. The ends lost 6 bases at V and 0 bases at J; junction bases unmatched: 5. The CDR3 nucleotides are TGTGCCAGCAGCAAGTGGGACAGGGCTAACTATGGCTACACCTTC. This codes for CASSKWDRANYGYTF.

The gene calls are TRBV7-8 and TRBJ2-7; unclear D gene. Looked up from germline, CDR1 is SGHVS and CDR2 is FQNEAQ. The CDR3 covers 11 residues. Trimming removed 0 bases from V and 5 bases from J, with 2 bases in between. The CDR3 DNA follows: TGTGCCAGCAGCTTAGCGCACGAGCAGTACTTC. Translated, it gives CASSLAHEQYF.

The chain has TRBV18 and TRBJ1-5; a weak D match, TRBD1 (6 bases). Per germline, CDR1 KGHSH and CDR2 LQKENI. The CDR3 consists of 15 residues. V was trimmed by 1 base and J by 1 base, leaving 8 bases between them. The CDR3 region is CASSPQGVSNQPQHF. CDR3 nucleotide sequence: TGTGCCAGCTCACCACAGGGGGTGAGCAATCAGCCCCAGCATTTT.

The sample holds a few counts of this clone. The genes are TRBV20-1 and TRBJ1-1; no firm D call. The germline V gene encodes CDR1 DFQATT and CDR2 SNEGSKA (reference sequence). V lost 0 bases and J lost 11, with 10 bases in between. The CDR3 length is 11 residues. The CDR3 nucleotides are TGCAGTGCTAGAGATAGCGCTGGGGCTTTCTTT. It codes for CSARDSAGAFF.

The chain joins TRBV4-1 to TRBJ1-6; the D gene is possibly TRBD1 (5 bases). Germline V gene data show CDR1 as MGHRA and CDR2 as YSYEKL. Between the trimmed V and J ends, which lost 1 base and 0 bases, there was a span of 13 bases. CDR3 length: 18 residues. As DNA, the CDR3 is TGCGCCAGCAGCCAAGGGCCGGGACGGCACTCCTATAATTCACCCCTCCACTTT. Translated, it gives CASSQGPGRHSYNSPLHF.

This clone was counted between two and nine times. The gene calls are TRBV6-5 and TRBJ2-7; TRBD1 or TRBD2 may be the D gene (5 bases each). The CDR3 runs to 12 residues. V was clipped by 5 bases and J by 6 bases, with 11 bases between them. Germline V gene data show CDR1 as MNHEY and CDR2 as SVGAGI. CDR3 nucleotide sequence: TGTGCCAGCAGTCCCAGGGACCGCGAGCAGTACTTC. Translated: CASSPRDREQYF.

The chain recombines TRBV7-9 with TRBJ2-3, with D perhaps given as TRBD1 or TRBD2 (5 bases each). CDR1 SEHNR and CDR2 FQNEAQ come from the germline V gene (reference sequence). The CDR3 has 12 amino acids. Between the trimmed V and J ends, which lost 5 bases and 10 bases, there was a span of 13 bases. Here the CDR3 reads CASSPTRDPQYF. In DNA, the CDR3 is TGTGCCAGCAGCCCGACCCGGGACCCGCAGTATTTT.

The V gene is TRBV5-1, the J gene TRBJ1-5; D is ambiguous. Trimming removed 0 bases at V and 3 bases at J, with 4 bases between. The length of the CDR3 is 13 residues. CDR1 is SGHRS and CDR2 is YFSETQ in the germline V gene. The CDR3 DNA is TGCGCCAGCAGCTTGGACACCAATCAGCCCCAGCATTTT. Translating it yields CASSLDTNQPQHF.

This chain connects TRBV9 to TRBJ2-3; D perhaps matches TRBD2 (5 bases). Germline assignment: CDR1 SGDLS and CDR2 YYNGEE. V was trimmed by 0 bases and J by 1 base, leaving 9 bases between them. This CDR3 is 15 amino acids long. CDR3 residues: CASSVATRGTDTQYF. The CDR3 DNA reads TGTGCCAGCAGCGTAGCTACGAGGGGCACAGATACGCAGTATTTT.

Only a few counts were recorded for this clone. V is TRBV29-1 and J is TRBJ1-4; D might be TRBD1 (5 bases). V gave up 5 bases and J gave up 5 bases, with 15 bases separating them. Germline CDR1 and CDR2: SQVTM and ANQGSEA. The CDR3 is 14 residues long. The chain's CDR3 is CSVQRGAQNEKLFF. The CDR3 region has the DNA TGCAGCGTTCAAAGGGGAGCACAAAATGAAAAACTGTTTTTT.

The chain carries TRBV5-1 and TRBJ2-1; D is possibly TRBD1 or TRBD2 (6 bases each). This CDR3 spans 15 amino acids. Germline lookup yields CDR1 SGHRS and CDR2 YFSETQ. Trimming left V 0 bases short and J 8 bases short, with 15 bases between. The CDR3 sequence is CASSLANREVDEQFF. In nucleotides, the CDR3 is TGCGCCAGCAGCTTGGCCAACAGGGAGGTGGATGAGCAGTTCTTC.

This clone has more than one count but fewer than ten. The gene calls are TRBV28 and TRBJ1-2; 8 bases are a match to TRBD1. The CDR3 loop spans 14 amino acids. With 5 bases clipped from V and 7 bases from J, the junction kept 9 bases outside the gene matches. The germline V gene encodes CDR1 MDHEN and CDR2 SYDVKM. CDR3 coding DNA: TGTGCCAGCAGTCGCCCCGGACAGGGAAGTGGCTACACCTTC. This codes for CASSRPGQGSGYTF.

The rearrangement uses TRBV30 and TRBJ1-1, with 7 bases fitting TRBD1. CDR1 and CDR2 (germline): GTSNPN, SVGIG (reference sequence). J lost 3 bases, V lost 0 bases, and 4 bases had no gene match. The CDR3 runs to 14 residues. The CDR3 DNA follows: TGTGCCTGGAGTGTTACCAGGGGGGACACTGAAGCTTTCTTT. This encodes CAWSVTRGDTEAFF.

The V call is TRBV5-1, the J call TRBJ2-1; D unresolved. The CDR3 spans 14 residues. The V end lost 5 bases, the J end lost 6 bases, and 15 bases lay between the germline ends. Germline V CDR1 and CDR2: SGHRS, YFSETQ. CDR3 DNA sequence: TGCGCCAGCAGTACCAACAAACCTTTCAATGAGCAGTTCTTC. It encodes CASSTNKPFNEQFF.

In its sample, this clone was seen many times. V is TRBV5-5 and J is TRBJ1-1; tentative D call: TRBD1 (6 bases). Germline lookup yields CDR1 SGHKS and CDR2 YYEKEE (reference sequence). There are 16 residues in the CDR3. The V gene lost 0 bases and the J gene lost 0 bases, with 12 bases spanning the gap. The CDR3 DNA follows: TGTGCCAGCAGCTTGGGGTGGACAGTCATGAACACTGAAGCTTTCTTT. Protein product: CASSLGWTVMNTEAFF.

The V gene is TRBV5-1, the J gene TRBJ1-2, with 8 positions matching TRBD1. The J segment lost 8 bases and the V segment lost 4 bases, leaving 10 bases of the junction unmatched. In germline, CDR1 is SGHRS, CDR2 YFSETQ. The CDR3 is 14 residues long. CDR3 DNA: TGCGCCAGCAGCCGCTACCAGGGGGCAGACGGCTACACCTTC. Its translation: CASSRYQGADGYTF.

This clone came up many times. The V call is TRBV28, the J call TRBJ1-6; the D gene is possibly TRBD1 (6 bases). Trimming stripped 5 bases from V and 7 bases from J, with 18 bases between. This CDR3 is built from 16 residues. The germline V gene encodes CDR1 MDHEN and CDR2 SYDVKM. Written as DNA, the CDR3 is TGTGCCAGCAGTCCCCAGAGGAGGGGGGAAAATTCACCCCTCCACTTT. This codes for CASSPQRRGENSPLHF. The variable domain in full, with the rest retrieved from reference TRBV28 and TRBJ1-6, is DVKVTQSSRYLVKRTGEKVFLECVQDMDHENMFWYRQDPGLGLRLIYFSYDVKMKEKGDIPEGYSVSREKKERFSLILESASTNQTSMYLCASSPQRRGENSPLHFGNGTRLTVT.

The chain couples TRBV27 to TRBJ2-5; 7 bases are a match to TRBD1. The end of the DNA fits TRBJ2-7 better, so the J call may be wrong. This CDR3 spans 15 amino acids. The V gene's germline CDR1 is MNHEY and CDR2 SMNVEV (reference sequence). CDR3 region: CASSMVRDRLYEQYF. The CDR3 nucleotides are TGTGCCAGCAGTATGGTCCGGGACAGACTCTACGAGCAGTACTTC.

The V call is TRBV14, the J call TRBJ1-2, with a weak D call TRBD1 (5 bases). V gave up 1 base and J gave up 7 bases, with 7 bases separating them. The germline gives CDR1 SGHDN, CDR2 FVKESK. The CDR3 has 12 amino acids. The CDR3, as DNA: TGTGCCAGCAGCCAAGGAGGGGCTGGCTACACCTTC. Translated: CASSQGGAGYTF.

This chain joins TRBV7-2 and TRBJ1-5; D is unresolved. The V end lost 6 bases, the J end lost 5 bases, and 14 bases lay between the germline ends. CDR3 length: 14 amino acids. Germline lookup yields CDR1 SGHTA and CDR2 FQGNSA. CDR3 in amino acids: CASSVDLFDQPQHF. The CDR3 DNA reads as TGTGCCAGCAGTGTAGACCTATTTGATCAGCCCCAGCATTTT.

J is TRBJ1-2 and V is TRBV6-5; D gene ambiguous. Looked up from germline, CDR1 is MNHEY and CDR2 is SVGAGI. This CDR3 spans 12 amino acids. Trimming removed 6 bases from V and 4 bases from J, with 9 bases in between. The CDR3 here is CASSDTSYGYTF. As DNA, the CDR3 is TGTGCCAGCAGCGACACCTCCTATGGCTACACCTTC.